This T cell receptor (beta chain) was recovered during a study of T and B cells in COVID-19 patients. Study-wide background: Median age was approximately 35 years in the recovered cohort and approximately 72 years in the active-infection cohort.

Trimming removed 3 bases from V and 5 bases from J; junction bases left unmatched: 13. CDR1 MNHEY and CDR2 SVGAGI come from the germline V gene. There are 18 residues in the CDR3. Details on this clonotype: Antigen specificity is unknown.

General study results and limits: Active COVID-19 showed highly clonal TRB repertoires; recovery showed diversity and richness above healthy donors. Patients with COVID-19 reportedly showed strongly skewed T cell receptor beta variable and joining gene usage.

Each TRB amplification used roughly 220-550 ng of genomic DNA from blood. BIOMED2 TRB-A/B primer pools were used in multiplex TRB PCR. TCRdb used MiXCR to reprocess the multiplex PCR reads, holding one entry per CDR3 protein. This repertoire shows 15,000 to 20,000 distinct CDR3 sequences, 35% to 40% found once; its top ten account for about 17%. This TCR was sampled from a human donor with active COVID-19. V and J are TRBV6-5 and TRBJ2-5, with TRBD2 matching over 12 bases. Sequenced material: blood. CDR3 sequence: CASSYFGSSGGAGETQYF. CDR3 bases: TGTGCCAGCAGTTATTTTGGTTCTAGCGGGGGGGCCGGGGAGACCCAGTACTTC.